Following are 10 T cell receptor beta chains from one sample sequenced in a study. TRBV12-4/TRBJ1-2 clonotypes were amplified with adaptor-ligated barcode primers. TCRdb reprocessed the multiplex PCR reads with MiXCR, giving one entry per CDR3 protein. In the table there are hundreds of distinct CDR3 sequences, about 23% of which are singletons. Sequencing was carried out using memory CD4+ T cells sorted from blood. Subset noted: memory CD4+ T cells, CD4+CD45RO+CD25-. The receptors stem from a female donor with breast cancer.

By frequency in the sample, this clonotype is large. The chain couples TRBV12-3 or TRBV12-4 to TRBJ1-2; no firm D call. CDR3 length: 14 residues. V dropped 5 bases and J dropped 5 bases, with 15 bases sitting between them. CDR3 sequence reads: CASSPTPWAYGYTF. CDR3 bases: TGTGCCAGCAGTCCCACTCCGTGGGCTTATGGCTACACCTTC.

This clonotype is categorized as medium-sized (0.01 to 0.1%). The CDR3 DNA sequence: TGTGCCAGCAGTTTAAAAGGGACAGTCTATGGCTACACCTTC. Translation gives CASSLKGTVYGYTF. This chain connects TRBV12-3 or TRBV12-4 to TRBJ1-2, with 7 bases matching TRBD1. The CDR3 spans 14 residues. With 2 bases clipped from V and 4 bases from J, the junction kept 4 bases outside the gene matches.

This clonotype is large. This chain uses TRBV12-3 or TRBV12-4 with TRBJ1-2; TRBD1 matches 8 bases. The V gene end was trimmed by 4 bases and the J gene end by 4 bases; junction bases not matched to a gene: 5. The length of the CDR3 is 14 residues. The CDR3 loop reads CASSWTGISYGYTF. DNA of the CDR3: TGTGCCAGCAGTTGGACAGGGATTAGCTATGGCTACACCTTC.

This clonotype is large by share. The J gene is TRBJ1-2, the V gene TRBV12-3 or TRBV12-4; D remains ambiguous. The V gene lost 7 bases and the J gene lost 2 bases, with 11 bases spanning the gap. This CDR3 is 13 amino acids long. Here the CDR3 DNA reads TGTGCCAGCAACAGAGACGCGAACTATGGCTACACCTTC. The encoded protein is CASNRDANYGYTF.

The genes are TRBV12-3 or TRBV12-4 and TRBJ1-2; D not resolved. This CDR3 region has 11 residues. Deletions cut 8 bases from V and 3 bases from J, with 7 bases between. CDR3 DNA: TGTGCCAGCTCGGGCGACTATGGCTACACCTTC. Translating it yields CASSGDYGYTF.

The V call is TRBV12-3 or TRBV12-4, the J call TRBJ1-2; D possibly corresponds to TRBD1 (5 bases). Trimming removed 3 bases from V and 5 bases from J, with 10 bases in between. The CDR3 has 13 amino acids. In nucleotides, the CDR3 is TGTGCCAGCAGTTTCGCCGGACATTATGGCTACACCTTC. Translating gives CASSFAGHYGYTF.

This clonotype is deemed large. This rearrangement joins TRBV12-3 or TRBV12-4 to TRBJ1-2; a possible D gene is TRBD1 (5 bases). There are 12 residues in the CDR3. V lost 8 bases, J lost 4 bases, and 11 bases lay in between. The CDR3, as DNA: TGTGCCAGCTGTCGGGACCTCTATGGCTACACCTTC. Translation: CASCRDLYGYTF.

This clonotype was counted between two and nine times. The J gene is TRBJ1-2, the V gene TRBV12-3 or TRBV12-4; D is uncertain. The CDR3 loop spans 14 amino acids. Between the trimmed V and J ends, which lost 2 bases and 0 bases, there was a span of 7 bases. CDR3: CASSLTVANYGYTF. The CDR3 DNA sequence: TGTGCCAGCAGTTTAACAGTAGCTAACTATGGCTACACCTTC.

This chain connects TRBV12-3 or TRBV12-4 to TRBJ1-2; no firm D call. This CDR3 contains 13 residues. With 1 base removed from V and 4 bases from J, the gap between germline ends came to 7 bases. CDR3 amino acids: CASSLETLYGYTF. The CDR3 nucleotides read TGTGCCAGCAGTTTAGAGACACTCTATGGCTACACCTTC.

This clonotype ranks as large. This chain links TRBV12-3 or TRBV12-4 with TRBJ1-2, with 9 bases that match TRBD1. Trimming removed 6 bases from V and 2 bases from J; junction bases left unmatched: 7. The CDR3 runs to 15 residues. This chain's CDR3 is CASSPIGTGNYGYTF. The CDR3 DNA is TGTGCCAGCAGCCCCATCGGGACAGGGAACTATGGCTACACCTTC.